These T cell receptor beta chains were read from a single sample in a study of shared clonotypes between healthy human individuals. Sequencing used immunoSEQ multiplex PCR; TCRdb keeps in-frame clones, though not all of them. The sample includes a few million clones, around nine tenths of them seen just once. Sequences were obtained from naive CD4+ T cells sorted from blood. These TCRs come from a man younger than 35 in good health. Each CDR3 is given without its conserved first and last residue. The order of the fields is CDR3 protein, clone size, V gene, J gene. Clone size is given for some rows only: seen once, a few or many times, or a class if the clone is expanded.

cdr3_aa: ASSLWGASNEKLF; clone_size: NA; v_call: TRBV5-1; j_call: TRBJ1-4
cdr3_aa: ATRPRTGDTGELF; clone_size: NA; v_call: TRBV6-6; j_call: TRBJ2-2
cdr3_aa: ASSPPLNTEAF; clone_size: once; v_call: TRBV18; j_call: TRBJ1-1
cdr3_aa: ASRSGGALNEQF; clone_size: NA; v_call: TRBV6-5; j_call: TRBJ2-1
cdr3_aa: ASRPHRGTY; clone_size: once; v_call: TRBV28; j_call: TRBJ2-7
cdr3_aa: AHGQGSYEQY; clone_size: once; v_call: TRBV10-3; j_call: TRBJ2-7
cdr3_aa: ASTRTSGTYEQY; clone_size: NA; v_call: TRBV6-6; j_call: TRBJ2-7
cdr3_aa: ASSSGTGPWDTIY; clone_size: NA; v_call: TRBV11-2; j_call: TRBJ1-3
cdr3_aa: ASREGGHGYT; clone_size: NA; v_call: TRBV6-5; j_call: TRBJ1-2
cdr3_aa: ASTLTTGGFKNTEAF; clone_size: once; v_call: TRBV5-1; j_call: TRBJ1-1